This entry lists 25 T cell receptor beta chains sequenced from one sample in a study of shared clonotypes between healthy human individuals. Profiled with immunoSEQ multiplex PCR; TCRdb holds only in-frame clones, not every one. This sample has about 1.1 million clones; more than 75% occur once, and the top ten carry approximately 0.5%. Input material: memory CD4+ T cells from PBMCs. Sample subset: CD45RA-negative fraction. The source is a man between 18 and 35 years old in good health. Some clones in this sample may be carry-over from other donors' samples.

The chain combines TRBV11-2 with TRBJ1-3; tentative D call: TRBD1 (6 bases). The length of the CDR3 is 16 residues. Trimming took off 4 bases at V and 0 bases at J, with 13 bases between the two ends. The germline CDR1 and CDR2 sequences are SGHAT and FQNNGV. CDR3 nucleotide sequence: TGTGCCAGCAGCTCGCCCTCGACAGGCTCTGGAAACACCATATATTTT. This gives the protein CASSSPSTGSGNTIYF.

The rearrangement uses TRBV7-9 and TRBJ1-5; the D is unclear. This CDR3 comprises 14 residues. Per the germline V gene, CDR1 is SEHNR and CDR2 is FQNEAQ (reference sequence). With 1 base removed from V and 6 bases from J, the gap between germline ends came to 10 bases. CDR3 sequence (DNA): TGTGCCAGCAGCTTAGACGGGGTTATTCAGCCCCAGCATTTT. Amino acids: CASSLDGVIQPQHF. The variable domain in full, with the rest retrieved from reference TRBV7-9 and TRBJ1-5, is DTGVSQNPRHKITKRGQNVTFRCDPISEHNRLYWYRQTLGQGPEFLTYFQNEAQLEKSRLLSDRFSAERPKGSFSTLEIQRTEQGDSAMYLCASSLDGVIQPQHFGDGTRLSIL.

The chain is built from TRBV2 and TRBJ2-1; 7 nucleotides match TRBD1. J gave up 5 bases and V 6 bases, and 7 bases lay outside the gene matches. This CDR3 has 14 residues. Germline V CDR1 and CDR2: SNHLY, FYNNEI. CDR3 amino acids: CASRMTGLDNEQFF. DNA for the CDR3: TGTGCCAGCAGGATGACAGGGTTGGACAATGAGCAGTTCTTC.

This CDR3 is CASSQRVGQGDEKLFF. CDR3 DNA sequence: TGTGCCAGCAGCCAACGCGTCGGGCAGGGGGATGAAAAACTGTTTTTT. The V gene is TRBV5-4, the J gene TRBJ1-4; TRBD1 matches at 7 bases. Per the germline V gene, CDR1 is SGHNT and CDR2 is YYREEE (reference sequence). J was trimmed by 6 bases and V by 4 bases; bases with no gene match: 12. CDR3 size: 16 residues. The full variable domain, rest sourced from reference TRBV5-4 and TRBJ1-4, is ETGVTQSPTHLIKTRGQQVTLRCSSQSGHNTVSWYQQALGQGPQFIFQYYREEENGRGNFPPRFSGLQFPNYSSELNVNALELDDSALYLCASSQRVGQGDEKLFFGSGTQLSVL.

This clone came up once. Other nucleotide sequences from this sample produce the same CDR3. The chain is built from TRBV28 and TRBJ1-5; D ambiguous. The V gene's germline CDR1 is MDHEN and CDR2 SYDVKM. The ends were cut back, 3 bases at V and 6 bases at J, with 6 bases in the middle. The CDR3 has 12 amino acids. The CDR3 loop reads CASSFLGQPQHF. DNA for the CDR3: TGTGCCAGCAGTTTTCTTGGTCAGCCCCAGCATTTT.

The count of this clone is one. This sequence joins TRBV19 and TRBJ1-5, with D possibly being TRBD1 (5 bases). The CDR3 is 15 residues long. Between the trimmed V and J ends, which lost 10 bases and 6 bases, there was a span of 22 bases. Germline CDR1 and CDR2: LNHDA and SQIVND (reference sequence). The CDR3 sequence: CATEERGGGTQPQHF. The CDR3 bases are TGTGCCACTGAGGAAAGGGGCGGCGGTACTCAGCCCCAGCATTTT.

The chain carries TRBV30 and TRBJ1-6, with TRBD1 as a possible D gene (5 bases). CDR1 GTSNPN and CDR2 SVGIG come from the germline V gene (reference sequence). The CDR3 loop spans 15 amino acids. The V end was cut by 4 bases, the J end by 0 bases, with 10 bases between. The DNA for the CDR3 is TGTGCCTGGATGATCGACAGCTCCTATAATTCACCCCTCCACTTT. This sequence encodes CAWMIDSSYNSPLHF.

The genes are TRBV5-4 and TRBJ2-5; D is unclear. Germline assignment: CDR1 SGHNT and CDR2 YYREEE (reference sequence). The CDR3 runs to 13 residues. The V and J ends lost 6 bases and 3 bases respectively, with 12 bases between them. CDR3 in amino acids: CASNGMAKETQYF. The CDR3 bases are TGTGCCAGCAACGGAATGGCCAAAGAGACCCAGTACTTC.

CDR3 nucleotide sequence: TGTGCCAGCAGCTCGAGAGGACTAGCGGGAGCCTACGAGCAGTACTTC. This translates into CASSSRGLAGAYEQYF. This chain links TRBV9 with TRBJ2-7; 13 positions agree with TRBD2. CDR3 length equals 16 residues. Looked up from germline, CDR1 is SGDLS and CDR2 is YYNGEE. V lost 4 bases to trimming and J lost 2 bases; unmatched junction nucleotides: 6.

The chain employs TRBV21-1 and TRBJ1-2; no DNA check was done on the table's D call, TRBD1. TRBV21-1 is a documented pseudogene. The CDR3 extends over 17 amino acids. Written as DNA, the CDR3 is TGTGCCAGCAGCAAATCCTCGAGACAGGGCTCCAACTATGGCTACACCTTC. Protein sequence: CASSKSSRQGSNYGYTF.

The chain has TRBV11-2 and TRBJ1-1, with D possibly being TRBD1 (5 bases). From germline, CDR1 is SGHAT and CDR2 FQNNGV. This CDR3 has 15 amino acids. V was cut by 7 bases and J by 6 bases, with 21 bases left in between. CDR3 sequence: CASTLYGAGRSEAFF. The DNA for the CDR3 is TGTGCCAGCACCCTATACGGGGCAGGCAGGTCTGAAGCTTTCTTT.

The chain joins TRBV5-1 to TRBJ1-4; 8 nucleotides line up with TRBD1. Trimming cost V 4 bases and J 3 bases; bases outside gene matches: 5. CDR1 and CDR2 (germline): SGHRS, YFSETQ. The CDR3 length is 15 residues. CDR3 region: CASSASTGANEKLFF. The CDR3 DNA reads TGCGCCAGCAGCGCCTCGACAGGGGCTAATGAAAAACTGTTTTTT.

The J gene is TRBJ1-4, the V gene TRBV2; the match to TRBD1 covers 8 bases. Looked up from germline, CDR1 is SNHLY and CDR2 is FYNNEI. The CDR3 has 15 residues. Trimming at V came to 5 bases and at J to 2 bases, leaving 4 bases not matched to a gene. CDR3 loop: CASSRQGNTNEKLFF. In nucleotides, the CDR3 is TGTGCCAGCAGTAGACAGGGGAATACTAATGAAAAACTGTTTTTT.

V is TRBV18 and J is TRBJ1-1, with D unclear. This CDR3 comprises 13 residues. The germline V gene encodes CDR1 KGHSH and CDR2 LQKENI. V gave up 2 bases and J gave up 8 bases, with 12 bases separating them. The CDR3 nucleotides read TGTGCCAGCTCACCATCGCTGGGAGTAGAAGCTTTCTTT. This codes for CASSPSLGVEAFF.

V usage is TRBV7-3 and J usage is TRBJ2-3; 7 bases line up with TRBD2. The germline V gene encodes CDR1 SGHTA and CDR2 FQGTGA. The CDR3 loop spans 15 amino acids. V trimming: 2 bases; J trimming: 2 bases; junction bases outside the gene matches: 4. The CDR3 DNA sequence: TGTGCCAGCAGCTTATCGGGGGGATACACAGATACGCAGTATTTT. Protein: CASSLSGGYTDTQYF.

J is TRBJ2-7 and V is TRBV2, with TRBD1 matching over 8 bases. The CDR3 spans 14 residues. V was clipped by 6 bases and J by 0 bases; unmatched bases: 4. Germline loops: CDR1 SNHLY, CDR2 FYNNEI. The CDR3: CASSRQGTSYEQYF. In DNA form, the CDR3 reads TGTGCCAGCAGCCGACAGGGGACCTCCTACGAGCAGTACTTC.

This clone was seen many times. The chain uses TRBV5-6 and TRBJ2-2; no reliable D call. Trimming took off 0 bases at V and 4 bases at J, with 13 bases between the two ends. There are 16 residues in the CDR3. Per the germline V gene, CDR1 is SGHDT and CDR2 is YYEEEE. CDR3 amino acids: CASSLGHLGGTGELFF. The CDR3 DNA sequence: TGTGCCAGCAGCTTGGGTCATTTGGGCGGCACCGGGGAGCTGTTTTTT.

The chain has TRBV30 and TRBJ2-7; tentative D call: TRBD1 (6 bases). Deletions cut 5 bases from V and 0 bases from J, with 8 bases between. The CDR3 loop spans 12 amino acids. Germline V gene lookup returns CDR1 GTSNPN and CDR2 SVGIG (reference sequence). Here the CDR3 reads CAWGDNSYEQYF. In nucleotides, the CDR3 is TGTGCCTGGGGGGACAACTCCTACGAGCAGTACTTC. The whole variable domain, filled in from reference TRBV30 and TRBJ2-7, reads SQTIHQWPATLVQPVGSPLSLECTVEGTSNPNLYWYRQAAGRGLQLLFYSVGIGQISSEVPQNLSASRPQDRQFILSSKKLLLSDSGFYLCAWGDNSYEQYFGPGTRLTVT.

The CDR3 is CASSGTGAYYEQYF. The CDR3 DNA follows: TGCGCCAGCAGCGGGACAGGGGCCTACTACGAGCAGTACTTC. This chain joins TRBV5-1 and TRBJ2-7; 10 bases match TRBD1. CDR3 length equals 14 residues. J gave up 3 bases and V 4 bases, and 4 bases lay outside the gene matches. Germline loops: CDR1 SGHRS, CDR2 YFSETQ.

This clone was counted a few times. Additional DNA sequences in this sample encode the identical CDR3. The chain uses TRBV28 and TRBJ2-6; the D is unclear. This CDR3 comprises 14 residues. The V gene's germline CDR1 is MDHEN and CDR2 SYDVKM. Trimming stripped 6 bases from V and 1 base from J, with 7 bases between. The CDR3 coding sequence is TGTGCCAGCAGCTCGTCGTCTGGGGCCAACGTCCTGACTTTC. Translating gives CASSSSSGANVLTF.

This chain uses TRBV7-2 with TRBJ2-7; D might be TRBD2 (6 bases). Trimming cost V 1 base and J 0 bases, with 16 bases left between them. Germline CDR1 is SGHTA and CDR2 is FQGNSA. The CDR3 spans 17 residues. CDR3 nucleotides: TGTGCCAGCAGCTTAGTAGGTAGCGGAGTAAGCTCCTACGAGCAGTACTTC. Its translation: CASSLVGSGVSSYEQYF.

The V gene is TRBV28, the J gene TRBJ2-7; tentatively, D is TRBD1 (6 bases). V shed 3 bases and J shed 7 bases, with 10 bases lying between them. The germline CDR1 and CDR2 sequences are MDHEN and SYDVKM. The CDR3 length is 12 residues. CDR3: CASSFRGGEQYF. The DNA of the CDR3 is TGTGCCAGCAGTTTCAGGGGTGGAGAGCAGTACTTC.

V and J are TRBV7-9 and TRBJ2-3, with 14 bases matching TRBD2. With V trimmed by 7 bases and J by 8 bases, 8 bases remained unmatched. This CDR3 comprises 15 residues. The germline V gene encodes CDR1 SEHNR and CDR2 FQNEAQ (reference sequence). The CDR3, as DNA: TGTGCCAGCATCCCGACCGGGACTAGCGGGAGTACGCAGTATTTT. Its translation is CASIPTGTSGSTQYF.

The rearrangement uses TRBV20-1 and TRBJ1-1, with unresolved D. CDR3 length: 11 amino acids. V was trimmed by 0 bases and J by 10 bases, leaving 9 bases between them. Germline assignment: CDR1 DFQATT and CDR2 SNEGSKA (reference sequence). CDR3 in DNA: TGCAGTGCTAGAGATCGGGCGGGAGCTTTCTTT. Its translation is CSARDRAGAFF.

The rearrangement uses TRBV4-1 and TRBJ2-1; the D gene is possibly TRBD1 (7 bases). The V gene lost 3 bases and the J gene lost 4 bases, with 19 bases spanning the gap. This CDR3 has 17 residues. CDR1 is MGHRA, CDR2 YSYEKL, per germline. In DNA form, the CDR3 reads TGCGCCAGCAGCCAGGCCGACGCCAGGGGGGATTACAATGAGCAGTTCTTC. It specifies CASSQADARGDYNEQFF.